The source of this T cell receptor beta chain is a study of CD8 T cells in Susac syndrome (dated by TCRdb to about 2019). About the study as a whole: Among the sequenced Susac syndrome patients, about 6 had clinically active disease and roughly 8 were in clinical remission. At blood withdrawal, Susac syndrome patients were therapy-naive, treated with corticosteroids (with IVIg additionally given to some), or treated with IVIg alone. The study used repertoire sequencing to test whether antigen drove CD8+ T cell activation and differentiation in Susac syndrome. Broad study findings and their caveats: The number of individuals in the TCR sequencing and HLA analysis was acknowledged as relatively small. No clonal expansion was detected in the CD4+ T cell repertoire of Susac syndrome patients.

RNA was extracted with the RNeasy kit and roughly 0.45 to 1 ug was reverse transcribed using random hexamers. The immunoSEQ multiplex PCR assay, covering 54 Vbeta and 13 Jbeta segments, was used to amplify TCR beta CDR3 regions. PCR amplification bias was corrected using a synthetic template baseline for primer optimization and computational correction. Per the original workflow: Reads were assigned to V, D and J genes according to IMGT and analyzed in immunoSEQ Analyzer, with only productive sequences retained. To calculate clonality, Shannon entropy was normalized by log2 of the number of productive unique sequences and then subtracted from one. Public and private clones were assessed among the 100 most prevalent clones of each patient and control. A clone was defined as Susac-specific if it was absent from the healthy and MS cohorts, from roughly 980 published viral clones and from other ImmuneACCESS disease sequences. The raw public reads went through TCRdb reprocessing: fastp at Q25, MiXCR clone calling, in-frame beta chains kept. All rows with the same CDR3 protein become a single entry with the most common DNA and genes. The authors' filters were not applied to this entry. This sample gives about 77,000 distinct CDR3 sequences in total; roughly 91% of them show up just once. Of the sample, about 0.52% falls within the top ten clones.

High-throughput TCR beta sequencing profiled peripheral blood CD8+ and CD4+ T cells from healthy donors, Susac syndrome patients and multiple sclerosis patients. Susac syndrome patients met recently defined diagnostic criteria for definite or probable disease. Bulk CD8+ and CD4+ T cells were purified by magnetic negative isolation, whereas CD8+ TEMRA cells were enriched by FACS. Blood was drawn into EDTA tubes, processed within 24 hours, and PBMCs were isolated by density gradient centrifugation. PBMCs intended for TCR sequencing were cryopreserved in liquid nitrogen and were subsequently thawed in a 37 degrees C water bath. Purity of sorted or isolated CD4+, CD8+ and CD8+ TEMRA cells was at least 90%. As for this clonotype: This receptor's antigen is unknown. The input lacks base qualities; no much larger clone sits a single base away.

The V end loses 1 base and the J end loses 8 bases, and a stretch of 11 bases separates them. CDR1 and CDR2 were assigned from the germline V gene as SGHTA and FQGNSA. There are 13 amino acids in the CDR3, from cysteine to phenylalanine inclusive. Only CDR3 DNA remains: 39 bases, in frame from the first base. The sequence joins TRBV7-2 to TRBJ1-1, and the D gene may be TRBD1, 6 bases matching. The sequencing sample was made of CD4+ T cells from PBMCs. This sequence originates from a human donor with Susac syndrome. The CDR3 protein sequence reads: CASSLEEQGEAFF. The nucleotide sequence is given as TGTGCCAGCAGCTTAGAGGAACAGGGAGAAGCTTTCTTT. Where the CDR3 stops, the reference TRBV7-2 and TRBJ1-1 genes take over; the full variable domain is GAGVSQSPSNKVTEKGKDVELRCDPISGHTALYWYRQSLGQGLEFLIYFQGNSAPDKSGLPSDRFSAERTGGSVSTLTIQRTQQEDSAVYLCASSLEEQGEAFFGQGTRLTVV.